Listed below are T cell receptor beta chains from one sample, sequenced in a study of blood T cell repertoires in COVID-19. The table came from immunoSEQ multiplex PCR; TCRdb's copy has only in-frame clones and leaves some out. The table has 300,000 to 350,000 clones, around 89% seen once. Sequencing input: peripheral blood. Source of these receptors: a woman younger than 45 with COVID-19, enrolled during active disease. The CDR3 runs from the conserved cysteine through the conserved F or W. The D gene is left open where the match is weak. Some rows mark clone size as missing; the rest say once, few, many or name a class of expanded clone.

abundance	d_gene	v_gene	j_gene	CDR3aa	CDR3nt
-	-	TRBV7-2	TRBJ1-5	CASSALQGNQPQHF	TGTGCCAGCAGCGCTCTGCAGGGTAATCAGCCCCAGCATTTT
-	-	TRBV18	TRBJ2-5	CASSSGKETQYF	TGTGCCAGCTCATCAGGGAAAGAGACCCAGTACTTC
-	-	TRBV3-1/TRBV3-2	TRBJ1-2	CASSLRQAVKYGYTF	TGTGCCAGCAGCCTTAGACAGGCTGTTAAGTATGGCTACACCTTC
-	TRBD1	TRBV5-6	TRBJ2-3	CASSPRTGIGTDTQYF	TGTGCCAGCAGCCCGAGGACAGGGATAGGCACAGATACGCAGTATTTT
-	-	TRBV19	TRBJ1-5	CASSPRQIPQPQHF	TGTGCCAGTAGTCCCCGACAGATCCCTCAGCCCCAGCATTTT
-	-	TRBV29-1	TRBJ1-1	CSVETGGHTEAFF	TGCAGCGTTGAGACAGGAGGTCACACTGAAGCTTTCTTT
-	-	TRBV5-5	TRBJ1-6	CASSSRRGESSSYNSPLHF	TGTGCCAGCAGCTCCCGGCGCGGGGAATCGAGCTCCTATAATTCACCCCTCCACTTT
-	TRBD1	TRBV4-1	TRBJ2-7	CASSQGTGESSYEQYF	TGCGCCAGCAGCCAGGGAACAGGGGAGAGCTCCTACGAGCAGTACTTC
-	TRBD1	TRBV11-3	TRBJ1-1	CASSTGSDRAPTEAFF	TGTGCCAGCAGCACTGGGTCGGACAGGGCCCCCACTGAAGCTTTCTTT
-	TRBD1	TRBV4-3	TRBJ1-2	CASSQEVWTGNYGYTF	TGCGCCAGCAGCCAAGAGGTTTGGACAGGCAACTATGGCTACACCTTC
-	TRBD1	TRBV20-1	TRBJ2-7	CSASLGQGAYEQYF	TGCAGTGCTAGTTTGGGACAGGGGGCTTACGAGCAGTACTTC
once	-	TRBV11-3	TRBJ2-7	CASSFSNVGGSTYEQYF	TGTGCCAGCAGCTTCTCTAATGTCGGCGGATCTACCTACGAGCAGTACTTC
once	TRBD1	TRBV18	TRBJ2-7	CASSQGTGWLDYEQYF	TGTGCCAGCTCCCAAGGGACAGGGTGGTTAGACTACGAGCAGTACTTC
-	-	TRBV2	TRBJ1-5	CASTLLAVQPQHF	TGTGCCAGCACCCTTTTGGCGGTTCAGCCCCAGCATTTT
-	-	TRBV28	TRBJ2-4	CASRLDGGDIQYF	TGTGCCAGCAGACTCGACGGAGGGGACATTCAGTACTTC
-	TRBD1	TRBV24-1	TRBJ2-1	CATSAAGGAYNEQFF	TGTGCCACCAGTGCAGCAGGGGGCGCCTACAATGAGCAGTTCTTC
-	TRBD1	TRBV10-3	TRBJ1-2	CAIGTGDRGYTF	TGTGCCATCGGGACAGGGGACAGGGGCTACACCTTC
-	TRBD2	TRBV27	TRBJ2-3	CASSLDASGFTDTQYF	TGTGCCAGCAGTTTAGATGCTAGCGGGTTCACAGATACGCAGTATTTT
-	-	TRBV7-6	TRBJ1-4	CASSPSGGAYEKLFF	TGTGCCAGCAGCCCCAGCGGGGGCGCCTATGAAAAACTGTTTTTT
-	-	TRBV2	TRBJ1-5	CASSRDTPLQPQHF	TGTGCCAGCAGCCGGGACACCCCTTTGCAGCCCCAGCATTTT
-	TRBD1	TRBV19	TRBJ1-5	CASSIRDRANQPQHF	TGTGCCAGTAGTATCCGGGACAGGGCCAATCAGCCCCAGCATTTT
once	-	TRBV21-1	TRBJ1-1	CAVRVGAFF	TGTGCCGTCAGGGTTGGAGCTTTCTTT
-	TRBD1	TRBV7-7	TRBJ2-5	CASRDRAQETQYF	TGTGCTAGCAGAGACAGGGCGCAAGAGACCCAGTACTTC
-	-	TRBV2	TRBJ1-1	CASSVDGTEAFF	TGTGCCAGCAGTGTTGACGGGACTGAAGCTTTCTTT
-	-	TRBV15	TRBJ2-1	CATSRDRAGYNEQFF	TGTGCCACCAGCAGAGATCGGGCGGGATACAATGAGCAGTTCTTC
-	-	TRBV14	TRBJ1-6	CASSQAQGYNSPLHF	TGTGCCAGCAGCCAAGCACAGGGATATAATTCACCCCTCCACTTT
-	-	TRBV7-2	TRBJ1-1	CASSQLRDWNTEAFF	TGTGCCAGCAGCCAACTCAGGGACTGGAACACTGAAGCTTTCTTT
-	TRBD1	TRBV11-3	TRBJ1-4	CASRGGQGEKLFF	TGTGCCAGCAGGGGCGGACAGGGTGAAAAACTGTTTTTT
-	-	TRBV19	TRBJ1-4	CASSIEFRGVGEKLFF	TGTGCCAGTAGTATAGAATTCCGAGGAGTGGGTGAAAAACTGTTTTTT
-	TRBD1	TRBV5-1	TRBJ1-2	CASSTRDRGGYTF	TGCGCCAGCAGCACCCGGGACAGGGGAGGCTACACCTTC
-	-	TRBV12-3/TRBV12-4	TRBJ2-2	CASSYRGTGELFF	TGTGCCAGCAGTTATAGGGGGACCGGGGAGCTGTTTTTT
-	-	TRBV2	TRBJ2-2	CASSPLENGELFF	TGTGCCAGCAGCCCCCTAGAGAACGGGGAGCTGTTTTTT
-	-	TRBV5-6	TRBJ1-2	CASSYPQGPTGGYTF	TGTGCCAGCAGCTACCCTCAGGGGCCTACTGGTGGCTACACCTTC
-	-	TRBV2	TRBJ2-7	CASSERRAHISYEQYF	TGTGCCAGCAGTGAAAGGAGGGCGCACATCTCCTACGAGCAGTACTTC
few	TRBD1	TRBV10-1	TRBJ1-6	CASSEFPGGLSPLHF	TGCGCCAGCAGTGAGTTCCCAGGGGGCCTTTCACCCCTCCACTTT
-	-	TRBV5-5	TRBJ1-5	CASSLAGVNQPQHF	TGTGCCAGCAGCTTAGCAGGGGTCAATCAGCCCCAGCATTTT
-	TRBD1	TRBV18	TRBJ2-1	CASSSKTGGYNEQFF	TGTGCCAGCTCATCTAAGACAGGGGGCTACAATGAGCAGTTCTTC
-	-	TRBV15	TRBJ1-5	CATSLQGSNQPQHF	TGTGCCACCAGCCTACAGGGTAGCAATCAGCCCCAGCATTTT
-	-	TRBV5-4	TRBJ2-7	CATSTGGDGSYEQYF	TGTGCCACCAGTACGGGGGGCGATGGCTCCTACGAGCAGTACTTC
-	TRBD1	TRBV29-1	TRBJ1-3	CSVEDRDGNTIYF	TGCAGCGTTGAGGACAGGGACGGAAACACCATATATTTT
-	-	TRBV6-5	TRBJ1-5	CASTLDSEVYQPQHF	TGTGCCAGCACATTAGACTCGGAGGTTTATCAGCCCCAGCATTTT
-	-	TRBV5-6	TRBJ1-2	CASSLSGSPYGYTF	TGTGCCAGCAGCTTAAGCGGCAGCCCCTATGGCTACACCTTC